A selection of T cell receptor beta chains follows, all from one sample in a study of blood T cell repertoires in COVID-19. TCRdb keeps only in-frame clones here, not all; method: immunoSEQ multiplex PCR. The table shows about 150,000 clones, with 70% to 85% occurring only once. Sequencing was carried out using peripheral blood. These TCRs come from a woman in her forties or fifties with acute or convalescent COVID-19. Both conserved end residues are part of each CDR3. Fields, in order: CDR3 length, J gene, V gene, clone size, D gene, CDR3 protein, CDR3 DNA. A D gene is named only where the DNA matches it firmly. Clone size appears in some rows only: once, few, many, or a class for an expanded clone.

13 | TRBJ1-2 | TRBV3-1/TRBV3-2 | NA | TRBD1 | CASSYSGGYGYTF | TGTGCCAGCAGCTACTCAGGGGGCTATGGCTACACCTTC
16 | TRBJ1-6 | TRBV5-4 | NA | TRBD1 | CASSLGTGARGSPLHF | TGTGCCAGCAGCTTGGGGACAGGGGCACGAGGTTCACCCCTCCACTTT
13 | TRBJ1-5 | TRBV4-2 | once | NA | CASSPGSVAAQHF | TGTGCCAGCAGCCCGGGGTCTGTAGCGGCCCAGCATTTT
12 | TRBJ1-1 | TRBV28 | NA | NA | CASSSTNTEAFF | TGTGCCAGCAGTTCTACGAACACTGAAGCTTTCTTT
15 | TRBJ2-5 | TRBV28 | NA | NA | CASSLYPGAQETQYF | TGTGCCAGCAGTTTATACCCGGGAGCCCAAGAGACCCAGTACTTC
15 | TRBJ2-2 | TRBV4-2 | NA | NA | CASSQAEQGGGELFF | TGTGCCAGCAGCCAAGCAGAACAGGGCGGCGGGGAGCTGTTTTTT
16 | TRBJ1-1 | TRBV19 | once | TRBD1 | CASSIVGTGGRTEAFF | TGTGCCAGTAGTATAGTGGGCACAGGGGGAAGGACTGAAGCTTTCTTT
13 | TRBJ1-3 | TRBV2 | NA | NA | CASREPSGNTIYF | TGTGCCAGCCGGGAACCTTCTGGAAACACCATATATTTT
14 | TRBJ2-2 | TRBV29-1 | NA | NA | CSANRVEGTGELFF | TGCAGCGCCAACAGGGTTGAGGGCACCGGGGAGCTGTTTTTT
14 | TRBJ1-4 | TRBV7-2 | NA | TRBD1 | CANSPRTGDEKLFF | TGTGCCAACAGCCCAAGGACAGGGGATGAAAAACTGTTTTTT
16 | TRBJ2-1 | TRBV7-8 | NA | TRBD2 | CASSFQRGGLYNEQFF | TGTGCCAGCAGCTTCCAGCGGGGGGGCTTGTACAATGAGCAGTTCTTC
15 | TRBJ1-6 | TRBV6-5 | NA | NA | CASSPSGGRGSPLHF | TGTGCCAGCAGTCCAAGCGGGGGGAGGGGTTCACCCCTCCACTTT
13 | TRBJ1-2 | TRBV30 | NA | NA | CAWIPTAYYGYTF | TGTGCCTGGATTCCGACAGCTTACTATGGCTACACCTTC
17 | TRBJ2-7 | TRBV6-2/TRBV6-3 | NA | NA | CASSWGPRDILFYEQYF | TGTGCCAGCAGTTGGGGCCCAAGGGACATCCTTTTCTACGAGCAGTACTTC
15 | TRBJ1-1 | TRBV5-5 | NA | NA | CASSPRGGIGTEAFF | TGTGCCAGCAGCCCCCGGGGAGGGATCGGCACTGAAGCTTTCTTT
17 | TRBJ2-3 | TRBV4-3 | NA | TRBD2 | CASSQDPQRGLTDTQYF | TGCGCCAGCAGCCAAGATCCGCAGCGGGGGCTCACAGATACGCAGTATTTT
12 | TRBJ1-2 | TRBV28 | NA | NA | CASGRGRYGYTF | TGTGCCAGCGGGCGGGGGCGGTATGGCTACACCTTC
15 | TRBJ2-3 | TRBV19 | NA | NA | CASSIARVGGDTQYF | TGTGCCAGTAGTATAGCCAGGGTAGGGGGAGATACGCAGTATTTT
15 | TRBJ2-3 | TRBV11-2 | NA | TRBD2 | CASSFSGAGVDTQYF | TGTGCCAGCAGCTTTAGCGGGGCGGGGGTGGATACGCAGTATTTT
13 | TRBJ1-4 | TRBV29-1 | NA | TRBD1 | CSVSQGAGEKLFF | TGCAGCGTTTCACAGGGGGCGGGTGAAAAACTGTTTTTT
16 | TRBJ1-6 | TRBV19 | NA | NA | CASSPPAGAYNSPLHF | TGTGCCAGTAGTCCCCCGGCAGGGGCCTATAATTCACCCCTCCACTTT
13 | TRBJ2-3 | TRBV7-3 | NA | NA | CASSLTPADTQYF | TGTGCCAGCAGCTTAACTCCGGCAGATACGCAGTATTTT
13 | TRBJ2-7 | TRBV7-2 | NA | TRBD2 | CASAQRGNYEQYF | TGTGCCAGCGCCCAGCGGGGAAACTACGAGCAGTACTTC
19 | TRBJ1-1 | TRBV7-2 | NA | TRBD1 | CASSLALGSDRGTNTEAFF | TGTGCCAGCAGCTTAGCGTTAGGATCGGACAGGGGGACGAACACTGAAGCTTTCTTT
14 | TRBJ1-5 | TRBV5-1 | once | TRBD1 | CASSFTGGNQPQHF | TGCGCCAGCAGCTTTACAGGGGGCAATCAGCCCCAGCATTTT
15 | TRBJ1-2 | TRBV4-3 | NA | NA | CASSQDVTANYGYTF | TGCGCCAGCAGCCAAGACGTGACAGCCAACTATGGCTACACCTTC
13 | TRBJ1-1 | TRBV29-1 | NA | NA | CSVQAAMNTEAFF | TGCAGCGTACAGGCGGCGATGAACACTGAAGCTTTCTTT
15 | TRBJ2-7 | TRBV25-1 | NA | NA | CASSDSGKTLYEQYF | TGTGCCAGCAGTGATTCCGGGAAAACCCTCTACGAGCAGTACTTC
13 | TRBJ1-5 | TRBV7-9 | NA | NA | CASSLQGNQPQHF | TGTGCCAGCAGCTTACAGGGCAATCAGCCCCAGCATTTT
17 | TRBJ1-1 | TRBV5-4 | NA | NA | CASSFSGGRWDGTEAFF | TGTGCCAGCAGCTTTAGCGGGGGGCGATGGGATGGAACTGAAGCTTTCTTT
16 | TRBJ2-4 | TRBV27 | NA | NA | CASSTPQQIAKNIQYF | TGTGCCAGCAGTACGCCCCAACAGATAGCCAAAAACATTCAGTACTTC
15 | TRBJ2-3 | TRBV2 | NA | NA | CASSVGSGSTDTQYF | TGTGCCAGCAGTGTGGGTAGCGGTTCCACAGATACGCAGTATTTT
15 | TRBJ1-2 | TRBV20-1 | NA | NA | CSASRDQEGIYGYTF | TGCAGTGCTAGTCGGGACCAGGAGGGGATCTATGGCTACACCTTC
13 | TRBJ1-6 | TRBV18 | NA | NA | CASSPKGNSPLHF | TGTGCCAGCTCCCCAAAGGGGAATTCACCCCTCCACTTT
13 | TRBJ2-5 | TRBV6-6 | NA | NA | CATSGPSQETQYF | TGTGCCACCTCTGGGCCAAGCCAAGAGACCCAGTACTTC
14 | TRBJ2-2 | TRBV7-2 | NA | NA | CASSPGLNTGELFF | TGTGCCAGCAGCCCTGGACTAAACACCGGGGAGCTGTTTTTT
14 | TRBJ1-4 | TRBV30 | NA | TRBD1 | CAWDRDRGYEKLFF | TGTGCCTGGGACCGGGACAGGGGTTATGAAAAACTGTTTTTT
14 | TRBJ1-2 | TRBV7-9 | NA | NA | CASSFQGGGYGYTF | TGTGCCAGCAGCTTTCAGGGAGGTGGCTATGGCTACACCTTC
15 | TRBJ2-1 | TRBV25-1 | NA | TRBD1 | CASSPTGGPYNEQFF | TGTGCCAGCAGTCCCACAGGGGGACCCTACAATGAGCAGTTCTTC
14 | TRBJ1-2 | TRBV28 | NA | NA | CASSSQTSNYGYTF | TGTGCCAGCAGTTCGCAGACTTCTAACTATGGCTACACCTTC
17 | TRBJ2-3 | TRBV5-1 | NA | NA | CASSAWGFGLGTDTQYF | TGCGCCAGCAGCGCTTGGGGCTTCGGTTTAGGAACAGATACGCAGTATTTT
15 | TRBJ2-3 | TRBV7-9 | NA | TRBD1 | CASSLHLGRGDTQYF | TGTGCCAGCAGCTTACACCTGGGCAGGGGGGATACGCAGTATTTT
13 | TRBJ1-1 | TRBV27 | NA | NA | CASSLRGSTEAFF | TGTGCCAGCAGTTTACGGGGGAGCACTGAAGCTTTCTTT
14 | TRBJ1-5 | TRBV4-1 | once | TRBD1 | CASSQDGQGRPQHF | TGCGCCAGCAGCCAAGACGGACAGGGTCGGCCCCAGCATTTT
13 | TRBJ2-5 | TRBV7-3 | NA | TRBD1 | CASSGGQQETQYF | TGTGCCAGCAGCGGGGGACAGCAAGAGACCCAGTACTTC
14 | TRBJ2-7 | TRBV5-8 | NA | NA | CASSGPQGTYEQYF | TGTGCCAGCAGCGGACCACAGGGAACCTACGAGCAGTACTTC
13 | TRBJ1-1 | TRBV11-2 | NA | TRBD1 | CASSQQGAGEAFF | TGTGCCAGCAGCCAACAGGGGGCGGGTGAAGCTTTCTTT
14 | TRBJ2-1 | TRBV2 | NA | TRBD1 | CASRTGTGKAEQFF | TGTGCCAGCAGGACCGGGACAGGGAAGGCTGAGCAGTTCTTC
17 | TRBJ2-4 | TRBV28 | NA | TRBD2 | CASSSNRLALAKNIQYF | TGTGCCAGCAGTTCCAATCGACTAGCCCTAGCCAAAAACATTCAGTACTTC
14 | TRBJ1-5 | TRBV10-3 | NA | NA | CAIRRDNSNQPQHF | TGTGCCATCAGGAGAGACAATAGCAATCAGCCCCAGCATTTT
19 | TRBJ2-1 | TRBV10-3 | NA | TRBD1 | CAISATGTGSQRPYNEQFF | TGTGCCATCAGCGCTACCGGGACAGGGAGCCAGCGTCCCTACAATGAGCAGTTCTTC
15 | TRBJ2-1 | TRBV5-5 | few | TRBD2 | CASSLLAGGSYEQFF | TGTGCCAGCAGCTTACTAGCGGGAGGAAGTTATGAGCAGTTCTTC
16 | TRBJ1-6 | TRBV19 | NA | TRBD1 | CASNPINDRGLSPLHF | TGTGCCAGTAACCCTATAAATGACAGGGGTTTGTCACCCCTCCACTTT
13 | TRBJ1-2 | TRBV28 | few | NA | CASSPSRGGGYTF | TGTGCCAGCAGTCCGTCCCGGGGGGGCGGCTACACCTTC
16 | TRBJ2-1 | TRBV5-4 | NA | NA | CASSRGGSGAYNEQFF | TGTGCCAGCAGTAGGGGGGGCTCTGGAGCCTACAATGAGCAGTTCTTC
14 | TRBJ2-7 | TRBV5-1 | NA | NA | CASSLGQDIYEQYF | TGCGCCAGCAGCTTGGGGCAGGATATCTACGAGCAGTACTTC
14 | TRBJ2-2 | TRBV5-1 | NA | TRBD1 | CASRRGHGTGELFF | TGCGCCAGCAGGAGGGGGCATGGGACCGGGGAGCTGTTTTTT
16 | TRBJ2-2 | TRBV20-1 | NA | TRBD2 | CSASPSGGAGTGELFF | TGCAGTGCTAGTCCTAGCGGGGGGGCCGGCACCGGGGAGCTGTTTTTT